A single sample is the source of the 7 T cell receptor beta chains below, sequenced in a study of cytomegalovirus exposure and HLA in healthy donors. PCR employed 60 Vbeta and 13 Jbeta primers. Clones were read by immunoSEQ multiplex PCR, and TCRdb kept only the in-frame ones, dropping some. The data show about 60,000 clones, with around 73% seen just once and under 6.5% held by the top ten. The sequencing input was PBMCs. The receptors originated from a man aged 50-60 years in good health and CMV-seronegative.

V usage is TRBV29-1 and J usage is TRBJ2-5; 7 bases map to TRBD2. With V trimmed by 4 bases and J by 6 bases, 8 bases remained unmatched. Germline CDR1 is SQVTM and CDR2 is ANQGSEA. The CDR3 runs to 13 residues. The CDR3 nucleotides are TGCAGCGTTGGCGGACCGGGAGGAAAGACCCAGTACTTC. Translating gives CSVGGPGGKTQYF.

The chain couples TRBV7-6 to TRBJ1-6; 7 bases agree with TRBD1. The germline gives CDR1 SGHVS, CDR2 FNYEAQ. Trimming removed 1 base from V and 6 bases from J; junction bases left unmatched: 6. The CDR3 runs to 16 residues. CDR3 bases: TGTGCCAGCAGCTTAGGGACAGGCGAGACTAATTCACCCCTCCACTTT. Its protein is CASSLGTGETNSPLHF.

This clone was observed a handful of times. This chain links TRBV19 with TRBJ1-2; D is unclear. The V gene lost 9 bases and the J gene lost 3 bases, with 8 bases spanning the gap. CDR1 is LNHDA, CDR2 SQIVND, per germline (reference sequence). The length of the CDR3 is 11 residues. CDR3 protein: CASEDYYGYTF. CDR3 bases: TGTGCCAGCGAGGATTACTATGGCTACACCTTC.

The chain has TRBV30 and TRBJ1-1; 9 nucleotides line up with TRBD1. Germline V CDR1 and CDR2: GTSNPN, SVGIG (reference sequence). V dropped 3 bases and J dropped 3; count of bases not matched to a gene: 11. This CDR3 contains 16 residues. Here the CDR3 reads CAWRGQGRGSDTEAFF. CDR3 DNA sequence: TGTGCCTGGAGGGGACAGGGAAGGGGATCGGACACTGAAGCTTTCTTT. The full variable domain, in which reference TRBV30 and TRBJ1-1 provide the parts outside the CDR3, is SQTIHQWPATLVQPVGSPLSLECTVEGTSNPNLYWYRQAAGRGLQLLFYSVGIGQISSEVPQNLSASRPQDRQFILSSKKLLLSDSGFYLCAWRGQGRGSDTEAFFGQGTRLTVV.

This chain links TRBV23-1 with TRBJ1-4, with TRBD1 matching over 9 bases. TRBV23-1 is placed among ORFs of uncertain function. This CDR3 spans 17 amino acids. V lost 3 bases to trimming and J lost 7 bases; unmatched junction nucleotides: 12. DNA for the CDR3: TGCGCCAGCAGTCACTTCGCCTACAGGGGGCGTTTTGAAAAACTGTTTTTT. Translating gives CASSHFAYRGRFEKLFF.

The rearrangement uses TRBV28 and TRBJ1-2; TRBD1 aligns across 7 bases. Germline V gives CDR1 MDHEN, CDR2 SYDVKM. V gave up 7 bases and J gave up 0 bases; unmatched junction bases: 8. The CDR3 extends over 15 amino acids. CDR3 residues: CASILGGTANYGYTF. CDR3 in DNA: TGTGCCAGCATTCTAGGGGGGACAGCTAACTATGGCTACACCTTC.

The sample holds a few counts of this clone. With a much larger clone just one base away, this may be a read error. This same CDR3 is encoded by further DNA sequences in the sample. CDR3 in amino acids: CAISGYLGLAGAYNEQFF. The CDR3, as DNA: TGTGCCATCAGCGGTTACTTAGGACTAGCGGGAGCCTACAATGAGCAGTTCTTC. This sequence joins TRBV10-3 and TRBJ2-1, with 13 nucleotides matching TRBD2. The V segment lost 6 bases and the J segment 2 bases; nucleotides outside the gene matches: 10. CDR1 and CDR2 (germline): ENHRY, SYGVKD. This CDR3 is 18 amino acids long.